Sequencing of this T cell receptor beta chain was carried out in a study of blood T cell repertoires in COVID-19. Overall study context: Acute and convalescent COVID-19 samples came from the United States, Italy and Spain. In each case, the material was cDNA or gDNA derived from T cells, B-cell-depleted T cells, or PBMCs.

As originally analysed: Reference gene primer amplification yielded estimated nucleated cell counts. TCRdb's table, derived via immunoSEQ multiplex PCR, lists solely in-frame clones and lacks some. The V and J calls and clone size are taken from that table; D and trimming were inferred from the DNA. The data contain 70,000 to 80,000 clones, more than 70% of them singletons. This CDR3 spans 13 amino acids. Trimming left V 3 bases short and J 5 bases short, with 8 bases between. The germline gives CDR1 SNHLY, CDR2 FYNNEI. This chain uses TRBV2 with TRBJ1-5; D possibly corresponds to TRBD1 (5 bases). The sequence was collected from a woman older than 75 with active or convalescent COVID-19. Sequencing used peripheral blood. The CDR3, as DNA: TGTGCCAGCAGTGACCAGGGCGATCAGCCCCAGCATTTT. It encodes CASSDQGDQPQHF.